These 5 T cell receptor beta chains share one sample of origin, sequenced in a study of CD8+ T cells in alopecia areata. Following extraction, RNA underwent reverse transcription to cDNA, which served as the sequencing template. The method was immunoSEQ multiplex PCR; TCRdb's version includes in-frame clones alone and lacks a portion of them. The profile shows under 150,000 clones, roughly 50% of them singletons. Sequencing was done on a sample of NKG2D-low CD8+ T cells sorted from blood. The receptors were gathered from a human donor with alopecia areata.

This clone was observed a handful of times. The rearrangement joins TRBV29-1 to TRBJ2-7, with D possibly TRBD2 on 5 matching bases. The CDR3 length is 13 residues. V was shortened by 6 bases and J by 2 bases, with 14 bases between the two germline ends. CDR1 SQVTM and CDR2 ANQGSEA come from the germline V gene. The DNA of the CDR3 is TGCAGCGTCCCCGGGAATAGGCCCTACGAGCAGTACTTC. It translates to CSVPGNRPYEQYF.

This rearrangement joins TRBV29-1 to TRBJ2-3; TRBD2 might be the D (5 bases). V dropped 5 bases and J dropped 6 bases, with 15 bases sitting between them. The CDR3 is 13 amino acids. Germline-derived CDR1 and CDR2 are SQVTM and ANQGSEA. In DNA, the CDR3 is TGCAGCGTTCCCGGGGTACCGAGGGATACGCAGTATTTT. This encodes CSVPGVPRDTQYF.

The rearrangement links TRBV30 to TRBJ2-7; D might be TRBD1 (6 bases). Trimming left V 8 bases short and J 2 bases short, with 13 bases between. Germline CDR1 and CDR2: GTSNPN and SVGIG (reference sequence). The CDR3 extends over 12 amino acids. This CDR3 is CAVRDTAYEQYF. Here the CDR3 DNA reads TGTGCCGTTCGGGACACCGCCTACGAGCAGTACTTC.

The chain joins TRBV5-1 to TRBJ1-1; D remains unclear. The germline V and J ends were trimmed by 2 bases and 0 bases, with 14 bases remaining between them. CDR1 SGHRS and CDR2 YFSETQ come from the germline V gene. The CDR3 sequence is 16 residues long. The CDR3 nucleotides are TGCGCCAGCAGCTTCCGGGGTGGGGAACTGAACACTGAAGCTTTCTTT. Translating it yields CASSFRGGELNTEAFF.

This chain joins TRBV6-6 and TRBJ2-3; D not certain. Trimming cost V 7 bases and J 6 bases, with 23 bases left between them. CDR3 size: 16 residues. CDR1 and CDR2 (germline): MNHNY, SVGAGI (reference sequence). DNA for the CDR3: TGTGCCAGCATGACTTCATCAGCGACGCGGCTCGATACGCAGTATTTT. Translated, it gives CASMTSSATRLDTQYF.